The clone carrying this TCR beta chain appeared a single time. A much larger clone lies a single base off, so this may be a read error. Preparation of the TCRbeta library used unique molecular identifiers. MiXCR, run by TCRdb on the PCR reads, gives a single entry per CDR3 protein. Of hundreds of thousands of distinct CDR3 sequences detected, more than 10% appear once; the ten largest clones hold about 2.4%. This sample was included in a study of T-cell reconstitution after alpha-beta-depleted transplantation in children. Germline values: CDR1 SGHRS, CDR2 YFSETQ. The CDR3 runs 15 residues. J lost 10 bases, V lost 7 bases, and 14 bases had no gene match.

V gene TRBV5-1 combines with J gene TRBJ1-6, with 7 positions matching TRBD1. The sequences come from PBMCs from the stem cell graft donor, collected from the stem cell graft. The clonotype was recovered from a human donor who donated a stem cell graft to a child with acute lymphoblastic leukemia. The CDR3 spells CASSVATTGESPLHF. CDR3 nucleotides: TGCGCCAGCTCCGTGGCGACAACAGGGGAATCACCCCTCCACTTT.